This T cell receptor beta chain is from a study of T cells after yellow fever vaccination. Overall study results and limits: The booster response re-showed most primary clones: 96% CD4, about 89% CD8. Weaker overall was a secondary response that nonetheless peaked faster, on day 5 versus 15.

The table lists this clonotype with a few counts. Its antigen is unknown. The study made its TCR cDNA through 5'RACE template switching. That step introduced a universal primer site along with UMIs. In TCRdb, the 5' RACE reads were re-called with MiXCR into one record per CDR3 protein. Of over 250,000 distinct CDR3 sequences in the sample, roughly 4% were seen once. The CDR3 loop spans 14 amino acids. The V and J ends lost 6 bases and 6 bases, in that order; junction bases with no gene match: 5. Germline-derived CDR1 and CDR2 are MNHEY and SVGAGI. The chain employs TRBV6-5 and TRBJ2-2, with 9 bases that match TRBD1. The sample consisted of PBMCs, taken 5 days after the yellow fever booster vaccination. The receptor was isolated from a man aged 18 to 29 who received the YFV17D yellow fever vaccine. CDR3 region: CASSRTGEAGELFF. CDR3 nucleotide sequence: TGTGCCAGCAGCCGGACAGGGGAGGCCGGGGAGCTGTTTTTT.